The 21 T cell receptor beta chains presented below share a single source sample, sequenced in a study of blood T cell repertoires in COVID-19 (dated by TCRdb to 2018 to 2021). To prepare the library, the immunoSEQ multiplex PCR assay was applied. Imported from immuneACCESS, the table was reduced by TCRdb to in-frame sequences with V and J called. These copies leave out some clones; in studies compared against another copy, an unresolved V gene accounts for under half, and the cause of the remainder is not known. The sample table contains about 260,000 clones; only one count was recorded for 70% to 90% of them. In total, the top ten clones hold 3.7% of the sample. The sample taken for sequencing was peripheral blood. Receptor source: a woman in her thirties or forties with acute or convalescent COVID-19.

The chain couples TRBV9 to TRBJ2-1, with 9 bases fitting TRBD2. The CDR3 has 16 residues. Germline CDR1 is SGDLS and CDR2 is YYNGEE. Trimming cost V 2 bases and J 7 bases; bases outside gene matches: 10. CDR3: CASSVTGSGGRNEQFF. The CDR3 DNA follows: TGTGCCAGCAGCGTCACGGGCAGCGGGGGGCGGAATGAGCAGTTCTTC.

The chain carries TRBV3-1 (or the pseudogene TRBV3-2) and TRBJ1-2, with a weak D call TRBD1 (6 bases). The V end was cut by 4 bases, the J end by 8 bases, with 11 bases between. Germline assignment: CDR1 LGHDT and CDR2 YNNKEL (reference sequence). The CDR3 spans 12 residues. The CDR3 reads CASSPTGWGYTF. DNA for the CDR3: TGTGCCAGCAGCCCTACAGGGTGGGGCTACACCTTC.

The gene calls are TRBV29-1 and TRBJ1-1; 7 bases match TRBD1. The germline CDR1 and CDR2 sequences are SQVTM and ANQGSEA. The CDR3 loop spans 13 amino acids. Germline trimming cut 6 bases from V and 11 bases from J; bases unmatched to any gene: 15. The CDR3 sequence is CSVPTGKAKGAFF. The CDR3 nucleotides read TGCAGCGTCCCGACAGGGAAGGCCAAAGGGGCTTTCTTT.

This clone was seen just once. The chain carries TRBV7-2 and TRBJ1-3, with D perhaps matching TRBD1 (6 bases). In germline, CDR1 is SGHTA, CDR2 FQGNSA. V lost 5 bases, J lost 4 bases, and 12 bases lay in between. The CDR3 covers 14 residues. CDR3 residues: CASSPRGLGNTIYF. DNA for the CDR3: TGTGCCAGCAGCCCGCGGGGGCTGGGAAACACCATATATTTT.

This chain connects TRBV5-1 to TRBJ1-2, with D possibly being TRBD1 (5 bases). V gave up 1 base and J gave up 1 base, with 14 bases separating them. The length of the CDR3 is 16 residues. In germline, CDR1 is SGHRS, CDR2 YFSETQ. The CDR3 coding sequence is TGCGCCAGCAGCTTGAATCCCAGGGATCGTAACTATGGCTACACCTTC. Amino acid sequence: CASSLNPRDRNYGYTF.

This CDR3 reads CASSLGPDRGQETQYF. For the CDR3, the DNA is TGTGCCAGCAGCCTGGGGCCGGACAGGGGCCAAGAGACCCAGTACTTC. The chain links TRBV3-1 (or the pseudogene TRBV3-2) to TRBJ2-5; TRBD1 aligns across 9 bases. Per germline, CDR1 LGHDT and CDR2 YNNKEL (reference sequence). The CDR3 consists of 16 residues. V shed 4 bases and J 1 base; nucleotides not matched to a gene: 7.

The rearrangement links TRBV6-5 to TRBJ1-2; no clear D gene. Trimming pared 5 bases from V and 4 bases from J, leaving 14 bases between. The germline V gene has CDR1 MNHEY and CDR2 SVGAGI. This CDR3 has 14 residues. The CDR3: CASSPTSSGYGYTF. The CDR3 nucleotides are TGTGCCAGCAGTCCAACTAGCTCGGGCTATGGCTACACCTTC.

The chain carries TRBV9 and TRBJ1-2, with a weak D call TRBD1 (6 bases). The CDR3 extends over 15 amino acids. Germline CDR1 and CDR2: SGDLS and YYNGEE. The V and J ends lost 5 bases and 8 bases respectively, with 22 bases between them. The CDR3 bases are TGTGCCAGCAGTACCGCCGCCGGACAGTCGGGGGGCTACACCTTC. Amino acids: CASSTAAGQSGGYTF.

The CDR3 DNA reads TGTGCCAGCAGCCTATACAGGGCCCCTTTGGAGGGCTACACCTTC. Encoded protein: CASSLYRAPLEGYTF. This sequence joins TRBV6-5 and TRBJ1-2; D might be TRBD1 (6 bases). The CDR3 contains 15 residues. The V gene's germline CDR1 is MNHEY and CDR2 SVGAGI. Trimming left V 6 bases short and J 8 bases short, with 22 bases between.

This clone was found once. This chain links TRBV9 with TRBJ2-3; TRBD2 agrees at 11 bases. This CDR3 spans 15 amino acids. Germline V CDR1 and CDR2: SGDLS, YYNGEE. V lost 2 bases to trimming and J lost 6 bases; unmatched junction nucleotides: 5. The CDR3 loop is CASSVLGLAADTQYF. The CDR3 bases are TGTGCCAGCAGCGTTTTGGGACTAGCGGCGGATACGCAGTATTTT.

This clone has just one count. The chain recombines TRBV5-5 with TRBJ2-3, with 12 positions matching TRBD1. The CDR3 is 16 residues long. From germline, CDR1 is SGHKS and CDR2 YYEKEE (reference sequence). With V trimmed by 5 bases and J by 4 bases, 8 bases remained unmatched. The CDR3 spells CASRPAGTGGADTQYF. The CDR3 nucleotides are TGTGCCAGCAGACCAGCCGGGACAGGGGGCGCAGATACGCAGTATTTT. Filled out from reference TRBV5-5 and TRBJ2-3, the complete variable domain reads DAGVTQSPTHLIKTRGQQVTLRCSPISGHKSVSWYQQVLGQGPQFIFQYYEKEERGRGNFPDRFSARQFPNYSSELNVNALLLGDSALYLCASRPAGTGGADTQYFGPGTRLTVL.

This rearrangement joins TRBV24-1 to TRBJ2-1, with TRBD2 as a possible D gene (5 bases). Germline CDR1 is KGHDR and CDR2 is SFDVKD. The CDR3 runs 14 residues. Trimming shortened V by 3 bases and J by 2 bases, and 7 bases separated the two germline ends. The CDR3 DNA follows: TGTGCCACCAGTGATAAGGGAGCCTACAATGAGCAGTTCTTC. It codes for CATSDKGAYNEQFF.

The chain combines TRBV19 with TRBJ2-6, with D possibly being TRBD1 (6 bases). V lost 3 bases to trimming and J lost 10 bases, with 10 bases between them. The CDR3 extends over 13 amino acids. The germline gives CDR1 LNHDA, CDR2 SQIVND (reference sequence). The DNA for the CDR3 is TGTGCCAGTAGTATCGGGCAGGGGAACGTCCTGACTTTC. Its translation is CASSIGQGNVLTF.

The V call is TRBV2, the J call TRBJ1-1; TRBD1 is a possible D gene (5 bases). This CDR3 is built from 14 residues. Trimming shortened V by 7 bases and J by 5 bases, and 17 bases separated the two germline ends. CDR1 SNHLY and CDR2 FYNNEI come from the germline V gene. CDR3 DNA sequence: TGTGCCAGCACCCCCCAGCAGGGAGGGACTGAAGCTTTCTTT. Its translation: CASTPQQGGTEAFF.

The genes are TRBV30 and TRBJ1-2, with D perhaps matching TRBD1 (5 bases). Between the trimmed V and J ends, which lost 2 bases and 0 bases, there was a span of 10 bases. CDR1 and CDR2 from the germline V gene are GTSNPN and SVGIG (reference sequence). The CDR3 has 14 residues. The CDR3 DNA sequence: TGTGCCTGGAGTCCAGGGACTCCTAACTATGGCTACACCTTC. It codes for CAWSPGTPNYGYTF.

This clone was recorded only once. The chain joins TRBV5-6 to TRBJ2-3, with 7 bases fitting TRBD2. Germline-derived CDR1 and CDR2 are SGHDT and YYEEEE. The CDR3 is 13 amino acids. V shed 7 bases and J 0 bases; nucleotides not matched to a gene: 2. The CDR3 here is CASAGVSTDTQYF. The CDR3 nucleotides are TGTGCCAGCGCGGGGGTTAGCACAGATACGCAGTATTTT.

This clone turned up a few times. The chain employs TRBV28 and TRBJ1-3; a weak D match, TRBD1 (6 bases). CDR1 and CDR2 (germline): MDHEN, SYDVKM. Deletions cut 8 bases from V and 0 bases from J, with 14 bases between. This CDR3 contains 15 residues. The CDR3 DNA reads as TGTGCCAGCGCCCGAAGGGGGGGCTCTGGAAACACCATATATTTT. Amino acid sequence: CASARRGGSGNTIYF.

V and J are TRBV10-3 and TRBJ2-1; 10 bases map to TRBD2. The germline V gene encodes CDR1 ENHRY and CDR2 SYGVKD. This CDR3 contains 21 residues. Unmatched junction bases numbered 18, after V lost 4 bases and J lost 0 bases. In DNA, the CDR3 is TGTGCCATCAGTGGAGGACTAGCGGCTAACTCCAGCACAAGCTCCTACAATGAGCAGTTCTTC. It encodes CAISGGLAANSSTSSYNEQFF.

The chain is built from TRBV15 and TRBJ1-4; D might be TRBD1 (5 bases). Deletions cut 3 bases from V and 8 bases from J, with 19 bases between. Germline V gene data show CDR1 as LNHNV and CDR2 as YYDKDF (reference sequence). The CDR3 is 16 residues long. CDR3 protein: CATSSREGVLGEKLFF. CDR3 DNA sequence: TGTGCCACCAGCAGCCGAGAAGGGGTCCTGGGGGAAAAACTGTTTTTT.

The rearrangement uses TRBV6-5 and TRBJ2-7; D may be TRBD1 (6 bases). V lost 6 bases, J lost 4 bases, and 16 bases lay in between. The CDR3 contains 14 residues. CDR1 and CDR2 from the germline V gene are MNHEY and SVGAGI. CDR3 loop: CASSQSGTLYEQYV. Written as DNA, the CDR3 is TGTGCCAGCAGCCAGTCCGGGACACTTTACGAGCAGTACGTC.

The J gene is TRBJ2-3, the V gene TRBV14, with D possibly matching TRBD1 (7 bases). V was shortened by 2 bases and J by 5 bases, with 11 bases between the two germline ends. Germline V gene sequence: CDR1 SGHDN, CDR2 FVKESK. The CDR3 length is 14 residues. For the CDR3, the DNA is TGTGCCAGCAGCCAAAGGGGGCGGGGAGATACGCAGTATTTT. Translating gives CASSQRGRGDTQYF.